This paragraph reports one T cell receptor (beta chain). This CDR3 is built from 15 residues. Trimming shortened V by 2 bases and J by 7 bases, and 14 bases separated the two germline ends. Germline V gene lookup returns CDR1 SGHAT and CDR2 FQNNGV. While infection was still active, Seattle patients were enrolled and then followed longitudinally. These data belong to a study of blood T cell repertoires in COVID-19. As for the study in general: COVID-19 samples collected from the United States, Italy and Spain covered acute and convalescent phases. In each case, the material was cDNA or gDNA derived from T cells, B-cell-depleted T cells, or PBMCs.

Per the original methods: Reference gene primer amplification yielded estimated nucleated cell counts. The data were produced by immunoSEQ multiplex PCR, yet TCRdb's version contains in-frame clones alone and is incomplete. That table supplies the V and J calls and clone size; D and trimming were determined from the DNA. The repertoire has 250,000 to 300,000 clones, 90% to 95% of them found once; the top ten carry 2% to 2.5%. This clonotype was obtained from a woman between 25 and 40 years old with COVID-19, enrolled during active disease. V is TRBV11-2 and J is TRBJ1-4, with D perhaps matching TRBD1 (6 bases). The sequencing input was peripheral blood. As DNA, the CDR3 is TGTGCCAGCAGCTTATCGGTGGCGGGGGCTGAAAAACTGTTTTTT. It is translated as CASSLSVAGAEKLFF. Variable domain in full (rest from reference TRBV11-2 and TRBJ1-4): EAGVAQSPRYKIIEKRQSVAFWCNPISGHATLYWYQQILGQGPKLLIQFQNNGVVDDSQLPKDRFSAERLKGVDSTLKIQPAKLEDSAVYLCASSLSVAGAEKLFFGSGTQLSVL.